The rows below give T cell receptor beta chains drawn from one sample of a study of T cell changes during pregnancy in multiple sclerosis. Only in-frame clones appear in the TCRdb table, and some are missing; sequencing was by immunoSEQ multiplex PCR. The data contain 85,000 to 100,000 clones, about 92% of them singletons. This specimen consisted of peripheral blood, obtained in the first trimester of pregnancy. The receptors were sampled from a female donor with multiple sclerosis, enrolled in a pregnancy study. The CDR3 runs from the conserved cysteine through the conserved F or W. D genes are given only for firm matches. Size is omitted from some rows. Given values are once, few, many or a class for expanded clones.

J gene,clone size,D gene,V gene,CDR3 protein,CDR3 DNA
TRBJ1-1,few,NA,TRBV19,CASSSDMTEAFF,TGTGCCAGTAGTAGCGACATGACTGAAGCTTTCTTT
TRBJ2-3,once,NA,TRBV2,CASKKDSTDTQYF,TGTGCCAGCAAGAAGGACTCGACAGATACGCAGTATTTT
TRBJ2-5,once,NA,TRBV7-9,CASSFVPGQGQYF,TGTGCCAGCAGCTTCGTACCGGGACAAGGCCAGTACTTC
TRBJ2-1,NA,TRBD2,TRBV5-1,CASSHIAGGSYNEQFF,TGCGCCAGCAGCCACATAGCGGGAGGCTCCTACAATGAGCAGTTCTTC
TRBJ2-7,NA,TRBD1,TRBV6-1,CASSETAGTGAYEQYF,TGTGCCAGCAGTGAAACCGCGGGGACAGGAGCCTACGAGCAGTACTTC
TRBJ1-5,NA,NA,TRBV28,CASRRTGVSNQPQHF,TGTGCCAGCAGGAGAACAGGTGTTAGCAATCAGCCCCAGCATTTT
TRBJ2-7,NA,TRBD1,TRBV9,CASTQTGVYEQYF,TGTGCCAGCACCCAAACAGGGGTCTACGAGCAGTACTTC
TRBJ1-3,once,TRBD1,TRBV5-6,CASSDTGVGNTIYF,TGTGCCAGCAGTGATACAGGGGTTGGAAACACCATATATTTT
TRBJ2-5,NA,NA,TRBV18,CASSPPTGGALGETQYF,TGTGCCAGCTCACCACCGACCGGAGGGGCGTTGGGAGAGACCCAGTACTTC
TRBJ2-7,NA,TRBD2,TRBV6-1,CASSDLASGPYEQYF,TGTGCCAGCAGTGATCTTGCTAGCGGACCCTACGAGCAGTACTTC
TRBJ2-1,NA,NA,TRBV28,CASSLELSSVSRYNEQFF,TGTGCCAGCAGTTTAGAATTATCTAGCGTCAGTAGATACAATGAGCAGTTCTTC
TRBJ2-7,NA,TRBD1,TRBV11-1,CASSPLGTGAYEQYF,TGTGCCAGCAGCCCGTTGGGGACAGGGGCCTACGAGCAGTACTTC
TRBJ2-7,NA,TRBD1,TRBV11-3,CASSSPTGGGEQYF,TGTGCCAGCAGCTCCCCGACAGGGGGCGGCGAGCAGTACTTC
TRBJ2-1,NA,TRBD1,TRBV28,CASTPTGTGGLGLVLDEQFF,TGTGCCAGCACACCGACCGGGACAGGGGGCCTGGGACTAGTATTGGATGAGCAGTTCTTC
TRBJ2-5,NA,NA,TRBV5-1,CASTGQQETQYF,TGCGCCAGCACAGGACAGCAAGAGACCCAGTACTTC
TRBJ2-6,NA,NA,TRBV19,CASTPGQGGLSGANVLTF,TGTGCCAGTACCCCGGGGCAGGGAGGCCTCTCTGGGGCCAACGTCCTGACTTTC
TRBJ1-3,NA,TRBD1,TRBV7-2,CASSVTGGRNTIYF,TGTGCCAGCAGCGTCACAGGGGGGAGAAACACCATATATTTT
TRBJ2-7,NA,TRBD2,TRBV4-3,CASSHSPGRVNAYEQYF,TGCGCCAGCAGCCACTCCCCGGGGAGGGTTAATGCCTACGAGCAGTACTTC
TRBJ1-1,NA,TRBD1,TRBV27,CASRQGVRAEAFF,TGTGCCAGCCGCCAGGGGGTGAGGGCTGAAGCTTTCTTT
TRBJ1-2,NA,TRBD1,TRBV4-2,CASSQDRGQGDGYTF,TGTGCCAGCAGCCAAGATCGGGGACAGGGGGATGGCTACACCTTC